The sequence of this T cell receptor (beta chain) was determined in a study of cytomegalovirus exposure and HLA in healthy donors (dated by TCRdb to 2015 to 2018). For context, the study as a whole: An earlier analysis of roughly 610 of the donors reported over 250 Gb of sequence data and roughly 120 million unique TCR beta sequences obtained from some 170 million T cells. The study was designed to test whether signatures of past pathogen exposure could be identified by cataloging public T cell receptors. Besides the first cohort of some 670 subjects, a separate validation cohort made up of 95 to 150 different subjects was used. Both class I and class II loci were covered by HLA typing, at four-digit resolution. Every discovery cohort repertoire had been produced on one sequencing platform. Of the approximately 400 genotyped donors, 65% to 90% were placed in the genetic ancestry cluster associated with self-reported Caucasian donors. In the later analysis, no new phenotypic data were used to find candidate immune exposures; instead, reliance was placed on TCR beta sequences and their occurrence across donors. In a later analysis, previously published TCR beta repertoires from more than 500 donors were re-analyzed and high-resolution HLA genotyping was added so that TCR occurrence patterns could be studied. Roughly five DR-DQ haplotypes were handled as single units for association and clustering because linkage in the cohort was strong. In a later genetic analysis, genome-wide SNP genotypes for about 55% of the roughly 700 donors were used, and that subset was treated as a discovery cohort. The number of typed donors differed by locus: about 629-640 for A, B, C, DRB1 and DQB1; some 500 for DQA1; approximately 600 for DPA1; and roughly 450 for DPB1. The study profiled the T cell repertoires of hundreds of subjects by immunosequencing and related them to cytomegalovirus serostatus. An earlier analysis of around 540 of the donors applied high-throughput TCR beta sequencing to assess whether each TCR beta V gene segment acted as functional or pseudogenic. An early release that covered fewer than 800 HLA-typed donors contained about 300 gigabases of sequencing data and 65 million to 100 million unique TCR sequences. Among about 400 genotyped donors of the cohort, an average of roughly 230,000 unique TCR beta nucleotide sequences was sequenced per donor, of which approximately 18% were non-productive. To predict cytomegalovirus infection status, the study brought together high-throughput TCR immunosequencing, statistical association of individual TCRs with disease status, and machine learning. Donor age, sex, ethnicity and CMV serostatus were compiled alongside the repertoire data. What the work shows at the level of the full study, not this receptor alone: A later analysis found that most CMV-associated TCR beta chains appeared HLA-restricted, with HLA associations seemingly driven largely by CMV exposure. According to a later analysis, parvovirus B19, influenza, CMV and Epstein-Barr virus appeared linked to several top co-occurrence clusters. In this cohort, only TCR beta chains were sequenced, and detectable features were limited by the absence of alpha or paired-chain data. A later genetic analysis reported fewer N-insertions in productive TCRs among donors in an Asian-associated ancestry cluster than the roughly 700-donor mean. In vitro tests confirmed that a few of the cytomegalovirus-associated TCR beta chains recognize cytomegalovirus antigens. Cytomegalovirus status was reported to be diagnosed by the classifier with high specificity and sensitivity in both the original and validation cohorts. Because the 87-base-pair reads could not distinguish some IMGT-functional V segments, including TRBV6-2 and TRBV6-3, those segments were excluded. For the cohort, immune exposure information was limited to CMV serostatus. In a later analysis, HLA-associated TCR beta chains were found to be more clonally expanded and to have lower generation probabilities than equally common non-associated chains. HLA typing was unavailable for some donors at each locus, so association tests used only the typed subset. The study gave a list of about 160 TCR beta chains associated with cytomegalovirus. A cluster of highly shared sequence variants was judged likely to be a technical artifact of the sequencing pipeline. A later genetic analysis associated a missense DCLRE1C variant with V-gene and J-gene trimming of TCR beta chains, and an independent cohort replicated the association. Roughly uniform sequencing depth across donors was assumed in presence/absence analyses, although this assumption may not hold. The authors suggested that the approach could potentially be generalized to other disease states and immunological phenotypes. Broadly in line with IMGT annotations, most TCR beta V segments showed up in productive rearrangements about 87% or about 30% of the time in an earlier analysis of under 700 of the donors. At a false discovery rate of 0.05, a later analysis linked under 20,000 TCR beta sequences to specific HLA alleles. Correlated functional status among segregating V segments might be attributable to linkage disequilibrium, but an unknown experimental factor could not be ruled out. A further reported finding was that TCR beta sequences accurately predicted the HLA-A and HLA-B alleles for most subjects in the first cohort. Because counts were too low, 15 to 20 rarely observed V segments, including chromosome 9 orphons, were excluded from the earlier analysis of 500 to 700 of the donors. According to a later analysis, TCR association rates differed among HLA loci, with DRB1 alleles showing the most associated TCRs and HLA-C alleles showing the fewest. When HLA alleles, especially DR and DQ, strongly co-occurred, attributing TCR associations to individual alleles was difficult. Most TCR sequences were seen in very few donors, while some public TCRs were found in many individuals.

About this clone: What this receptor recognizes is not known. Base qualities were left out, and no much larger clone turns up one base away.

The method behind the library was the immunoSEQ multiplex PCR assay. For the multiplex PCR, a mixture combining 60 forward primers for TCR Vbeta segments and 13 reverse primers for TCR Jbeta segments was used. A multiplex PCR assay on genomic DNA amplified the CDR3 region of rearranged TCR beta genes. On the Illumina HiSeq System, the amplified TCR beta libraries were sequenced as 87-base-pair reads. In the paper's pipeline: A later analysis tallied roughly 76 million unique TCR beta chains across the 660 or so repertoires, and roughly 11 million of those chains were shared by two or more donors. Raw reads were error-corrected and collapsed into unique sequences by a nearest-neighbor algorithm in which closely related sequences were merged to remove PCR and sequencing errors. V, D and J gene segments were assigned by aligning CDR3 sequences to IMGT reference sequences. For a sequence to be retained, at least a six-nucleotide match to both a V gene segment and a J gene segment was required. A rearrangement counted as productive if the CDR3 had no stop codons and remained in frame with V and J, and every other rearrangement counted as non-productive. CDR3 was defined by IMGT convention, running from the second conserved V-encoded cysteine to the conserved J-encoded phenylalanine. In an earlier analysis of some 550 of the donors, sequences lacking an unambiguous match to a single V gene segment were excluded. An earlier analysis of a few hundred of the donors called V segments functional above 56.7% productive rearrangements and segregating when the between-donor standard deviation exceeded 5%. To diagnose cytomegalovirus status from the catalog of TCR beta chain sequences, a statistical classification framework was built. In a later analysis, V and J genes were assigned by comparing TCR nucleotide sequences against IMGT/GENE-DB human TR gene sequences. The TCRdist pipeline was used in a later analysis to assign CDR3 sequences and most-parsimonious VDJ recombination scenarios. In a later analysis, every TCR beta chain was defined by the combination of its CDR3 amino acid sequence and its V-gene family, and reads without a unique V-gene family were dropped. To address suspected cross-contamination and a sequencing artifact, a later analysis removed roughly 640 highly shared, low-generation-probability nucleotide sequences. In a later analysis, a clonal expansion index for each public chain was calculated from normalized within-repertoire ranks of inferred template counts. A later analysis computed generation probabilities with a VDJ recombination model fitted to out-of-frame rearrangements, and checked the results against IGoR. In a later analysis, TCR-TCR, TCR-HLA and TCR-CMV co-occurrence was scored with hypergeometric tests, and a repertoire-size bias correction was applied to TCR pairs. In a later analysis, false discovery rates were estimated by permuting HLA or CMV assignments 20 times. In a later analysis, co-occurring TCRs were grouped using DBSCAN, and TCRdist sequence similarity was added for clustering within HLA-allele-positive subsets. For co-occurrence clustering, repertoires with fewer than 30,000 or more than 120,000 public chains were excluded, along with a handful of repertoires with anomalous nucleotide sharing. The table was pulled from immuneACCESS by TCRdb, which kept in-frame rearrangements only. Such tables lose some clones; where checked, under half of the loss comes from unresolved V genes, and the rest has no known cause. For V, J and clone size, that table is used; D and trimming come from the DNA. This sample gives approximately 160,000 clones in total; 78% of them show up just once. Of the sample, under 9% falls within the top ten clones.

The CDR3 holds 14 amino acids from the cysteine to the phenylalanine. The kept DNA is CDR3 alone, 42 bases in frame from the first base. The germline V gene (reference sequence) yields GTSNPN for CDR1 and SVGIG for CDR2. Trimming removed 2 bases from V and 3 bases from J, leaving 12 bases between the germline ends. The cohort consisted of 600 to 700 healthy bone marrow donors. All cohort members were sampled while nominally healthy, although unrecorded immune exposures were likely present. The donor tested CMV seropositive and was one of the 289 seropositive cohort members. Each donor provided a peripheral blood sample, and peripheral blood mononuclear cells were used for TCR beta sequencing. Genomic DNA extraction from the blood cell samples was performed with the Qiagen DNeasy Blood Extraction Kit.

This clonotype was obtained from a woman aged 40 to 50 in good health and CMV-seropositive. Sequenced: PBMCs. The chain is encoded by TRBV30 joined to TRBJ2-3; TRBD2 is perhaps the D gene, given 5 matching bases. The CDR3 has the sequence CAWSFQSGTDTQYF. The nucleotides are TGTGCCTGGAGTTTTCAAAGCGGTACAGATACGCAGTATTTT.